This TCR beta chain was profiled in a study of tumor-infiltrating lymphocytes in primary liver carcinoma. Findings of the study overall: Significantly larger top-250-clone fractions were found in tumors than in blood (p = 0.039). Compared with tumor region pairs, tumor-adjacent and tumor-blood pairs overlapped less.

CDR3 size: 16 residues. Germline DNA was extracted alongside blood RNA, which was obtained from unsorted whole blood. To note about this clonotype: Its target is not known. The junction differs from germline at one of its ends, possibly a read error.

Total RNA amounting to 450 to 500 ng was the source from which TCR beta cDNA was made with a constant-region primer. The TCR beta library was amplified through three nested multiplex PCR rounds in a modified ARM-PCR procedure. A C-beta reverse primer was combined with TRBV1-TRBV30 forward primers in the first two PCR rounds, and each round had 10 cycles. MiXCR, applied by TCRdb to the multiplex PCR reads, yields one record per CDR3 protein. The repertoire includes hundreds of thousands of distinct CDR3 sequences, nearly 60% of them detected once, and over 15% sits in the top ten. Sequencing used peripheral blood. J is TRBJ2-1 and V is TRBV12-3 or TRBV12-4, with D tentatively TRBD2 (6 bases). The TCR comes from a woman between 25 and 40 years old with primary liver carcinoma and hepatitis B virus infection. The CDR3 loop is CASSSISGSSYIEQFF. The CDR3 region has the DNA TGTGCCAGCAGTTCCATTAGCGGTAGCTCCTACATTGAGCAGTTCTTC.